These T cell receptor beta chains were read from a single sample in a study of CD8+ T cells in alopecia areata. The assay was immunoSEQ multiplex PCR, and TCRdb's table has in-frame clones only and misses some. The table includes roughly 190,000 clones, about 60% detected once. Sequenced here: CD4+ T cells sorted from blood, sampled at week 4, from a patient treated with tofacitinib. These receptors were taken from a human donor with alopecia areata. The CDR3 runs from the conserved cysteine through the conserved F or W. The D gene is left open where the match is weak. Rows give clone size only sometimes, using once, few, many, or a class for an expanded clone.

j_call: TRBJ2-3
v_call: TRBV11-2
clone_size: .
d_call: TRBD1
cdr3_aa: CASSLGPGQTATRTDTQYF
cdr3_nt: TGTGCCAGCAGCTTAGGACCGGGACAGACCGCCACTCGCACAGATACGCAGTATTTT

j_call: TRBJ2-3
v_call: TRBV28
clone_size: few
d_call: .
cdr3_aa: CASRLTWGSDTQYF
cdr3_nt: TGTGCCAGCAGACTCACGTGGGGGAGTGATACGCAGTATTTT

j_call: TRBJ2-1
v_call: TRBV2
clone_size: .
d_call: .
cdr3_aa: CASSRGLEQFF
cdr3_nt: TGTGCCAGCAGTCGCGGGCTTGAGCAGTTCTTC

j_call: TRBJ2-3
v_call: TRBV15
clone_size: .
d_call: .
cdr3_aa: CATSRGSMGTDTQYF
cdr3_nt: TGTGCCACCAGCAGAGGGTCGATGGGCACAGATACGCAGTATTTT

j_call: TRBJ2-5
v_call: TRBV7-2
clone_size: few
d_call: .
cdr3_aa: CASSLGGSQETQYF
cdr3_nt: TGTGCCAGCAGCTTAGGAGGGAGCCAAGAGACCCAGTACTTC

j_call: TRBJ2-4
v_call: TRBV29-1
clone_size: .
d_call: .
cdr3_aa: CSVRVPLAKNIQYF
cdr3_nt: TGCAGCGTCCGGGTCCCCCTAGCCAAAAACATTCAGTACTTC

j_call: TRBJ2-5
v_call: TRBV29-1
clone_size: .
d_call: .
cdr3_aa: CSPRLVEWGQETQYF
cdr3_nt: TGCAGCCCCCGGCTAGTAGAGTGGGGCCAAGAGACCCAGTACTTC

j_call: TRBJ2-7
v_call: TRBV29-1
clone_size: .
d_call: .
cdr3_aa: CSVERQMSGEQYF
cdr3_nt: TGCAGCGTTGAGCGCCAGATGTCCGGCGAGCAGTACTTC

j_call: TRBJ1-5
v_call: TRBV7-9
clone_size: .
d_call: .
cdr3_aa: CASSPQPGNQPQHF
cdr3_nt: TGTGCCAGCAGCCCCCAACCAGGGAATCAGCCCCAGCATTTT

j_call: TRBJ2-7
v_call: TRBV29-1
clone_size: once
d_call: .
cdr3_aa: CSVVDYEQYF
cdr3_nt: TGCAGCGTTGTTGATTACGAGCAGTACTTC

j_call: TRBJ1-5
v_call: TRBV7-2
clone_size: .
d_call: .
cdr3_aa: CASSLEGLSWEPQHF
cdr3_nt: TGTGCCAGCAGCTTAGAAGGGCTCTCCTGGGAGCCCCAGCATTTT

j_call: TRBJ1-2
v_call: TRBV30
clone_size: .
d_call: .
cdr3_aa: CAWSAYQGSVYGYTF
cdr3_nt: TGTGCCTGGAGTGCGTATCAGGGGAGCGTCTATGGCTACACCTTC

j_call: TRBJ1-3
v_call: TRBV5-1
clone_size: few
d_call: .
cdr3_aa: CASSLDPGLTGNTIYF
cdr3_nt: TGCGCCAGCAGCTTGGATCCGGGGCTAACTGGAAACACCATATATTTT

j_call: TRBJ2-5
v_call: TRBV5-4
clone_size: .
d_call: TRBD2
cdr3_aa: CASSLWLAGAETQYF
cdr3_nt: TGTGCCAGCAGCTTGTGGCTAGCGGGAGCGGAGACCCAGTACTTC

j_call: TRBJ2-1
v_call: TRBV9
clone_size: .
d_call: .
cdr3_aa: CASSERQGRDEQFF
cdr3_nt: TGTGCCAGCAGCGAACGCCAGGGTAGGGATGAGCAGTTCTTC

j_call: TRBJ2-1
v_call: TRBV28
clone_size: .
d_call: TRBD1
cdr3_aa: CASSHGQGLDEQFF
cdr3_nt: TGTGCCAGCAGTCACGGACAGGGTCTCGATGAGCAGTTCTTC

j_call: TRBJ2-5
v_call: TRBV29-1
clone_size: .
d_call: TRBD1
cdr3_aa: CSITGTAETQYF
cdr3_nt: TGCAGCATTACCGGGACAGCGGAGACCCAGTACTTC

j_call: TRBJ2-5
v_call: TRBV29-1
clone_size: .
d_call: .
cdr3_aa: CSVEGGLGETQYF
cdr3_nt: TGCAGCGTTGAAGGGGGGCTAGGAGAGACCCAGTACTTC

j_call: TRBJ2-4
v_call: TRBV5-6
clone_size: .
d_call: .
cdr3_aa: CASSQGPTKNIQYF
cdr3_nt: TGTGCCAGCAGCCAAGGACCGACGAAAAACATTCAGTACTTC

j_call: TRBJ1-1
v_call: TRBV29-1
clone_size: .
d_call: .
cdr3_aa: CSVWMNTEAFF
cdr3_nt: TGCAGCGTGTGGATGAACACTGAAGCTTTCTTT

j_call: TRBJ1-5
v_call: TRBV15
clone_size: .
d_call: .
cdr3_aa: CATSTNDGLKHF
cdr3_nt: TGTGCCACCAGCACCAATGACGGTTTGAAGCATTTT

j_call: TRBJ2-7
v_call: TRBV27
clone_size: .
d_call: TRBD2
cdr3_aa: CASSPEPGGYEQYF
cdr3_nt: TGTGCCAGCAGTCCCGAGCCGGGAGGGTACGAGCAGTACTTC

j_call: TRBJ2-1
v_call: TRBV6-6
clone_size: .
d_call: TRBD1
cdr3_aa: CASAWDRGSDEQFF
cdr3_nt: TGTGCCAGTGCGTGGGACAGGGGGTCTGATGAGCAGTTCTTC